The 21 T cell receptor beta chains below all came from one sample that was sequenced in a study of blood T cell repertoires in COVID-19. TCRdb's copy holds only in-frame clones and misses some; the assay was immunoSEQ multiplex PCR. The sample has tens of thousands of clones, about 90% seen once. Sample: peripheral blood. The source of these receptors is a human donor in a cohort sampled during active COVID-19.

The chain uses TRBV19 and TRBJ2-5; 14 positions agree with TRBD2. V dropped 3 bases and J dropped 4; count of bases not matched to a gene: 1. The CDR3 has 15 amino acids. CDR1 LNHDA and CDR2 SQIVND come from the germline V gene (reference sequence). The CDR3 DNA follows: TGTGCCAGTAGTATGGGACTAGCGGGAGTAGAGACCCAGTACTTC. Protein: CASSMGLAGVETQYF.

The chain combines TRBV2 with TRBJ2-7, with a weak D call TRBD2 (5 bases). Trimming shortened V by 11 bases and J by 4 bases, and 12 bases separated the two germline ends. From germline, CDR1 is SNHLY and CDR2 FYNNEI. This CDR3 is built from 11 residues. The CDR3 here is CAGDGGYEQYF. The CDR3 DNA reads as TGTGCCGGCGACGGCGGGTACGAGCAGTACTTC.

The chain employs TRBV7-6 and TRBJ1-1; D is perhaps TRBD1 (5 bases). Germline V gene data show CDR1 as SGHVS and CDR2 as FNYEAQ. The CDR3 is 13 amino acids. The V gene lost 1 base and the J gene lost 4 bases, with 7 bases spanning the gap. For the CDR3, the DNA is TGTGCCAGCAGCTTAGGGGGGGGCACTGAAGCTTTCTTT. Protein sequence: CASSLGGGTEAFF.

V is TRBV14 and J is TRBJ2-5, with 8 bases aligning to TRBD2. The CDR3 has 15 residues. Germline CDR1 SGHDN, CDR2 FVKESK. V lost 1 base, J lost 4 bases, and 5 bases stayed unmatched. This chain's CDR3 is CASSQVASGGETQYF. The CDR3 DNA sequence: TGTGCCAGCAGCCAAGTCGCCAGCGGGGGAGAGACCCAGTACTTC. The whole variable domain, filled in from reference TRBV14 and TRBJ2-5, reads EAGVTQFPSHSVIEKGQTVTLRCDPISGHDNLYWYRRVMGKEIKFLLHFVKESKQDESGMPNNRFLAERTGGTYSTLKVQPAELEDSGVYFCASSQVASGGETQYFGPGTRLLVL.

V usage is TRBV9 and J usage is TRBJ1-4; the D is unclear. Trimming shortened V by 0 bases and J by 0 bases, and 6 bases separated the two germline ends. This CDR3 has 15 amino acids. CDR1 is SGDLS and CDR2 is YYNGEE in the germline V gene. The DNA for the CDR3 is TGTGCCAGCAGCGTAGAGTCAGCAACTAATGAAAAACTGTTTTTT. This encodes CASSVESATNEKLFF.

The chain uses TRBV19 and TRBJ1-2, with a possible D match to TRBD1 (6 bases). The V end was cut by 1 base, the J end by 7 bases, with 13 bases between. The CDR3 spans 14 residues. Germline CDR1 and CDR2: LNHDA and SQIVND (reference sequence). The CDR3 reads CASSIGGQMGGYTF. CDR3 sequence (DNA): TGTGCCAGTAGTATAGGTGGACAGATGGGTGGCTACACCTTC.

The rearrangement links TRBV4-2 to TRBJ2-7; the D is unclear. V dropped 1 base and J dropped 7 bases, with 11 bases sitting between them. In germline, CDR1 is LGHNA, CDR2 YNFKEQ. The CDR3 covers 13 residues. CDR3 loop: CASSQGPKEEQYF. The CDR3 bases are TGTGCCAGCAGCCAAGGACCCAAGGAGGAGCAGTACTTC.

This chain connects TRBV7-8 to TRBJ1-2; 10 nucleotides match TRBD1. Germline lookup yields CDR1 SGHVS and CDR2 FQNEAQ. With V trimmed by 0 bases and J by 8 bases, 12 bases remained unmatched. The CDR3 contains 17 residues. The CDR3 bases are TGTGCCAGCAGCTTAGCCTCCTTCGGGACAGGGGCCATCGGCTACACCTTC. It translates to CASSLASFGTGAIGYTF.

Only one count was recorded for this clone. The genes are TRBV6-5 and TRBJ2-7; TRBD1 might be the D (6 bases). This CDR3 has 12 residues. Germline values: CDR1 MNHEY, CDR2 SVGAGI. Trimming cost V 5 bases and J 6 bases, with 11 bases left between them. CDR3 sequence: CASSMDRREQYF. Written as DNA, the CDR3 is TGTGCCAGCAGTATGGACAGACGCGAGCAGTACTTC.

The chain joins TRBV5-1 to TRBJ1-5; the match to TRBD1 covers 7 bases. This CDR3 region has 15 residues. V was clipped by 3 bases and J by 4 bases; unmatched bases: 7. The germline gives CDR1 SGHRS, CDR2 YFSETQ. The CDR3, as DNA: TGCGCCAGCAGCTACGGAGGGACAGATAATCAGCCCCAGCATTTT. Encoded protein: CASSYGGTDNQPQHF.

The V and J genes are TRBV2 and TRBJ2-7; 10 bases line up with TRBD2. V lost 6 bases and J lost 3; bases outside the gene matches: 8. CDR3 length: 15 residues. CDR1 and CDR2 from the germline V gene are SNHLY and FYNNEI. The CDR3 loop reads CASRNLAGEGYEQYF. The CDR3 nucleotides read TGTGCCAGCAGGAATCTAGCGGGAGAGGGCTACGAGCAGTACTTC.

The chain has TRBV9 and TRBJ2-7; D call uncertain. V lost 0 bases and J lost 3, with 19 bases in between. The CDR3 extends over 17 amino acids. Germline-derived CDR1 and CDR2 are SGDLS and YYNGEE. CDR3 residues: CASSVGRTASSIYEQYF. The CDR3 DNA is TGTGCCAGCAGCGTAGGGCGTACGGCTAGTTCTATCTACGAGCAGTACTTC. Complete variable domain (other parts from reference TRBV9 and TRBJ2-7): DSGVTQTPKHLITATGQRVTLRCSPRSGDLSVYWYQQSLDQGLQFLIQYYNGEERAKGNILERFSAQQFPDLHSELNLSSLELGDSALYFCASSVGRTASSIYEQYFGPGTRLTVT.

The chain couples TRBV28 to TRBJ1-1, with 8 bases fitting TRBD1. V shed 5 bases, J shed 4 bases, and the junction held 3 bases outside the gene matches. Germline CDR1 and CDR2: MDHEN and SYDVKM. The CDR3 sequence is 13 residues long. The CDR3 region is CASSPTGGTEAFF. The CDR3 DNA reads TGTGCCAGCAGTCCCACAGGGGGCACTGAAGCTTTCTTT. The full variable domain, in which reference TRBV28 and TRBJ1-1 provide the parts outside the CDR3, is DVKVTQSSRYLVKRTGEKVFLECVQDMDHENMFWYRQDPGLGLRLIYFSYDVKMKEKGDIPEGYSVSREKKERFSLILESASTNQTSMYLCASSPTGGTEAFFGQGTRLTVV.

The J gene is TRBJ2-7, the V gene TRBV2, with TRBD1 matching over 8 bases. The CDR3 covers 15 residues. Germline V lookup: CDR1 SNHLY, CDR2 FYNNEI. Trimming at V came to 4 bases and at J to 5 bases, leaving 10 bases not matched to a gene. CDR3: CASSVLGQGRDEQYF. The CDR3 DNA follows: TGTGCCAGCAGTGTATTAGGACAGGGCAGGGACGAGCAGTACTTC.

This chain connects TRBV28 to TRBJ1-2, with D possibly being TRBD1 (5 bases). The CDR3 is 11 residues long. V was pared by 8 bases and J by 13 bases, with 17 bases between. Per the germline V gene, CDR1 is MDHEN and CDR2 is SYDVKM. The CDR3 reads CASLFGGETTF. As DNA, the CDR3 is TGTGCCAGCCTTTTCGGGGGGGAGACCACCTTC.

This sequence joins TRBV27 and TRBJ1-3; weak D call: TRBD1 (5 bases). CDR3 size: 14 residues. The ends were cut back, 6 bases at V and 2 bases at J, with 11 bases in the middle. Germline V gene sequence: CDR1 MNHEY, CDR2 SMNVEV (reference sequence). CDR3 sequence: CASRTQATGNTIYF. CDR3 DNA sequence: TGTGCCAGCAGGACACAGGCGACTGGAAACACCATATATTTT.

V and J are TRBV28 and TRBJ1-2, with a possible D match to TRBD1 (6 bases). Germline CDR1 and CDR2: MDHEN and SYDVKM. Trimming left V 6 bases short and J 4 bases short, with 21 bases between. CDR3 length equals 16 residues. The CDR3 spells CASRYIPDQGGYGYTF. CDR3 coding DNA: TGTGCCAGCAGATACATCCCAGACCAAGGGGGCTATGGCTACACCTTC.

The rearrangement links TRBV27 to TRBJ2-7; 8 bases align to TRBD1. The V gene end was trimmed by 5 bases and the J gene end by 2 bases; junction bases not matched to a gene: 5. Germline V CDR1 and CDR2: MNHEY, SMNVEV (reference sequence). CDR3 length: 14 residues. The CDR3 coding sequence is TGTGCCAGCAGTCCCGGGACAGGTCCCTACGAGCAGTACTTC. This codes for CASSPGTGPYEQYF.

CDR3 DNA sequence: TGTGCCAGCAGCCTACGGACAGGGGGCAGGGAGCAGTACTTC. This codes for CASSLRTGGREQYF. The gene calls are TRBV13 and TRBJ2-7; 11 bases agree with TRBD1. Germline CDR1 is PRHDT and CDR2 is FYEKMQ (reference sequence). Losses at the gene ends were 5 bases for V and 7 bases for J; bases not matched to a gene: 7. This CDR3 has 14 residues.

The chain couples TRBV3-1 (or the pseudogene TRBV3-2) to TRBJ2-7; D remains unclear. Germline V gene lookup returns CDR1 LGHDT and CDR2 YNNKEL (reference sequence). The CDR3 runs to 13 residues. V was clipped by 3 bases and J by 6 bases, with 12 bases between them. The CDR3 region has the DNA TGTGCCAGCAGCCATGGCGGCGGAGTCGAGCAGTACTTC. This sequence encodes CASSHGGGVEQYF.

The chain employs TRBV11-1 and TRBJ2-1; 10 positions match TRBD2. CDR1 SGHAT and CDR2 FQDESV come from the germline V gene (reference sequence). The CDR3 has 14 amino acids. V lost 5 bases, J lost 9 bases, and 7 bases stayed unmatched. The CDR3 nucleotides read TGTGCCAGCAGCACTAGCGGGAATCGGGGTGAGCAGTTCTTC. Translated, it gives CASSTSGNRGEQFF.